These 20 T cell receptor beta chains share one sample of origin, sequenced in a study of T cell changes during pregnancy in multiple sclerosis. This table comes from immunoSEQ multiplex PCR, and its TCRdb copy is limited to in-frame clones, with some not included. The data show tens of thousands of clones, 85% to 90% seen once. Specimen: peripheral blood, collected in the first trimester of pregnancy. Source of these receptors: a female donor in good health, enrolled as a control in a pregnancy study.

The CDR3 DNA reads TGTGCCAGCAGTTTAAGGGGACTAGCGGGAGGAGAGCAGTACTTC. Translated: CASSLRGLAGGEQYF. The chain is built from TRBV28 and TRBJ2-7; 15 positions match TRBD2. Germline trimming cut 2 bases from V and 7 bases from J; bases unmatched to any gene: 3. Germline CDR1 is MDHEN and CDR2 is SYDVKM. This CDR3 comprises 15 residues.

The chain combines TRBV12-5 with TRBJ1-5; the match to TRBD1 covers 9 bases. The V and J ends lost 3 bases and 2 bases, in that order; junction bases with no gene match: 11. CDR1 and CDR2 (germline): LGHNT, FRNRAP. The CDR3 consists of 18 residues. The CDR3 loop reads CASGFPGTGRGGNQPQHF. CDR3 nucleotides: TGTGCTAGTGGTTTCCCCGGGACAGGGCGAGGGGGCAATCAGCCCCAGCATTTT. The complete variable domain, with remaining parts taken from reference TRBV12-5 and TRBJ1-5, reads DARVTQTPRHKVTEMGQEVTMRCQPILGHNTVFWYRQTMMQGLELLAYFRNRAPLDDSGMPKDRFSAEMPDATLATLKIQPSEPRDSAVYFCASGFPGTGRGGNQPQHFGDGTRLSIL.

This clone occurred a few times. CDR3 DNA sequence: TGTGCCAGCAGCGGCTACAGGGGAAAAGGACTCCTCAAACTCAGCTACACCTTC. It specifies CASSGYRGKGLLKLSYTF. The V gene is TRBV9, the J gene TRBJ1-2; 7 nucleotides match TRBD1. This CDR3 has 18 amino acids. V was clipped by 3 bases and J by 9 bases; unmatched bases: 23. Germline CDR1 reads SGDLS; CDR2 reads YYNGEE.

The chain recombines TRBV2 with TRBJ1-4; 7 nucleotides agree with TRBD1. Germline V gene sequence: CDR1 SNHLY, CDR2 FYNNEI. With 1 base clipped from V and 7 bases from J, the junction kept 9 bases outside the gene matches. The CDR3 covers 16 residues. The CDR3 DNA is TGTGCCAGCAGTGAAGTTGGACAGGTTAGGGGTGAAAAACTGTTTTTT. This sequence encodes CASSEVGQVRGEKLFF.

The rearrangement uses TRBV15 and TRBJ2-5, with 8 nucleotides matching TRBD2. Germline CDR1 reads LNHNV; CDR2 reads YYDKDF (reference sequence). The CDR3 runs 15 residues. V was pared by 3 bases and J by 3 bases, with 6 bases of the junction left unmatched. CDR3 sequence: CATSSYTSGKETQYF. The CDR3 DNA follows: TGTGCCACCAGCAGCTACACTAGCGGAAAAGAGACCCAGTACTTC. Supplemented by reference TRBV15 and TRBJ2-5, the full variable domain reads DAMVIQNPRYQVTQFGKPVTLSCSQTLNHNVMYWYQQKSSQAPKLLFHYYDKDFNNEADTPDNFQSRRPNTSFCFLDIRSPGLGDTAMYLCATSSYTSGKETQYFGPGTRLLVL.

The gene calls are TRBV25-1 and TRBJ2-5, with 8 bases that match TRBD1. Germline V gene lookup returns CDR1 MGHDK and CDR2 SYGVNS. The V and J ends lost 5 bases and 1 base, in that order; junction bases with no gene match: 12. The CDR3 extends over 17 amino acids. The CDR3 nucleotides read TGTGCCAGCAGTCCCCGCCCCCGTGGGACAGGCCAAGAGACCCAGTACTTC. It codes for CASSPRPRGTGQETQYF.

The rearrangement joins TRBV5-4 to TRBJ2-2, with TRBD2 matching over 10 bases. This CDR3 has 19 amino acids. Germline V gives CDR1 SGHNT, CDR2 YYREEE (reference sequence). V was clipped by 0 bases and J by 3 bases; unmatched bases: 11. Here the CDR3 reads CASSLVPSSGGLYTGELFF. The CDR3, as DNA: TGTGCCAGCAGCTTGGTACCCAGTAGCGGGGGGCTGTACACCGGGGAGCTGTTTTTT.

The chain joins TRBV4-1 to TRBJ2-4; 8 positions agree with TRBD1. This CDR3 is 19 amino acids long. The junction had 15 bases not matched to a gene; V was cut back by 1 base and J by 4 bases. CDR1 and CDR2 from the germline V gene are MGHRA and YSYEKL. In nucleotides, the CDR3 is TGCGCCAGCAGCCAAGGAAGCGGACAGGGAGAATTTTTGAAAAACATTCAGTACTTC. Translating it yields CASSQGSGQGEFLKNIQYF.

This chain connects TRBV7-3 to TRBJ2-7; 8 positions match TRBD2. The length of the CDR3 is 15 residues. V shed 2 bases, J shed 4 bases, and the junction held 7 bases outside the gene matches. Germline V CDR1 and CDR2: SGHTA, FQGTGA. CDR3 in DNA: TGTGCCAGCAGCTTATCGGGACTAGGAGTTTACGAGCAGTACTTC. Amino acid sequence: CASSLSGLGVYEQYF.

This CDR3 reads CASSQGLWNEQFF. CDR3 bases: TGCGCCAGCAGCCAAGGGCTGTGGAATGAGCAGTTCTTC. The chain uses TRBV4-1 and TRBJ2-1; D uncertain. Between the trimmed V and J ends, which lost 1 base and 7 bases, there was a span of 8 bases. CDR3 length: 13 residues. Germline-derived CDR1 and CDR2 are MGHRA and YSYEKL.

This chain joins TRBV21-1 and TRBJ1-2. TRBV21-1 is a documented pseudogene. The CDR3 extends over 11 amino acids. The CDR3 loop is CASSKPGLYTF. The CDR3 DNA is TGTGCCAGCAGCAAGCCTGGACTCTACACCTTC.

The V gene is TRBV7-2, the J gene TRBJ2-2; D gene uncertain. CDR1 is SGHTA and CDR2 is FQGNSA in the germline V gene. Trimming shortened V by 1 base and J by 4 bases, and 4 bases separated the two germline ends. This CDR3 spans 13 amino acids. CDR3 sequence: CASSLGGTGELFF. CDR3 in DNA: TGTGCCAGCAGCTTAGGAGGCACCGGGGAGCTGTTTTTT. Complete variable domain (other parts from reference TRBV7-2 and TRBJ2-2): GAGVSQSPSNKVTEKGKDVELRCDPISGHTALYWYRQSLGQGLEFLIYFQGNSAPDKSGLPSDRFSAERTGGSVSTLTIQRTQQEDSAVYLCASSLGGTGELFFGEGSRLTVL.

This chain links TRBV6-5 with TRBJ2-7; TRBD1 aligns across 9 bases. CDR3 length: 12 amino acids. Germline CDR1 MNHEY, CDR2 SVGAGI. The trim removed 6 bases at V and 7 bases at J, leaving 4 bases unmatched. The CDR3 spells CASSYRGREQYF. For the CDR3, the DNA is TGTGCCAGCAGCTACAGGGGGCGAGAGCAGTACTTC.

The V call is TRBV10-1, the J call TRBJ2-7, with D possibly being TRBD2 (5 bases). Trimming took 6 bases from V and 5 from J, leaving 14 bases between them. The germline V gene encodes CDR1 WNHNN and CDR2 SYGVQD (reference sequence). The CDR3 loop spans 13 amino acids. CDR3 in amino acids: CASRQTGSNEQYF. Here the CDR3 DNA reads TGCGCCAGCAGGCAGACTGGGAGCAACGAGCAGTACTTC.

V gene TRBV7-3 combines with J gene TRBJ2-1; D may be TRBD2 (7 bases). From germline, CDR1 is SGHTA and CDR2 FQGTGA. V lost 5 bases, J lost 0 bases, and 17 bases lay in between. This CDR3 region has 17 residues. This CDR3 reads CASSLSGGASSYNEQFF. The DNA of the CDR3 is TGTGCCAGCAGCCTCTCTGGGGGGGCCAGCTCCTACAATGAGCAGTTCTTC.

This chain links TRBV30 with TRBJ1-2; D not certain. The germline CDR1 and CDR2 sequences are GTSNPN and SVGIG (reference sequence). The CDR3 totals 13 residues. V lost 6 bases and J lost 2, with 13 bases in between. CDR3 sequence (DNA): TGTGCCTGCGCTGTAACCGGGAACTATGGCTACACCTTC. The encoded protein is CACAVTGNYGYTF.

The chain employs TRBV4-1 and TRBJ1-5; a possible D gene is TRBD1 (5 bases). The CDR3 is 17 residues long. From germline, CDR1 is MGHRA and CDR2 YSYEKL. The germline V and J ends were trimmed by 0 bases and 5 bases, with 17 bases remaining between them. The CDR3 sequence is CASSQDEVAGLDQPQHF. CDR3 nucleotide sequence: TGCGCCAGCAGCCAAGATGAAGTGGCAGGGCTTGATCAGCCCCAGCATTTT.

This clone has only one observation. This sequence joins TRBV7-9 and TRBJ1-1, with TRBD1 identical over 8 bases. The CDR3 loop spans 14 amino acids. Germline CDR1 is SEHNR and CDR2 is FQNEAQ (reference sequence). V lost 5 bases to trimming and J lost 4 bases; unmatched junction nucleotides: 6. DNA for the CDR3: TGTGCCAGCAGCGACACAGGGGGTCTCACTGAAGCTTTCTTT. This encodes CASSDTGGLTEAFF.

This chain joins TRBV2 and TRBJ1-2; 10 nucleotides align to TRBD1. V was clipped by 6 bases and J by 8 bases; unmatched bases: 15. Per the germline V gene, CDR1 is SNHLY and CDR2 is FYNNEI. The CDR3 is 16 residues long. Here the CDR3 reads CASRYRDRGNTGGYTF. The CDR3 DNA reads TGTGCCAGCAGATACCGGGACAGGGGTAATACGGGAGGCTACACCTTC.

The gene calls are TRBV5-4 and TRBJ2-2, with D tentatively TRBD2 (7 bases). The ends were cut back, 6 bases at V and 6 bases at J, with 15 bases in the middle. The CDR3 spans 14 residues. The germline gives CDR1 SGHNT, CDR2 YYREEE (reference sequence). The CDR3 loop reads CASTRGAAAGELFF. CDR3 nucleotide sequence: TGTGCCAGCACCCGGGGGGCCGCGGCCGGGGAGCTGTTTTTT.